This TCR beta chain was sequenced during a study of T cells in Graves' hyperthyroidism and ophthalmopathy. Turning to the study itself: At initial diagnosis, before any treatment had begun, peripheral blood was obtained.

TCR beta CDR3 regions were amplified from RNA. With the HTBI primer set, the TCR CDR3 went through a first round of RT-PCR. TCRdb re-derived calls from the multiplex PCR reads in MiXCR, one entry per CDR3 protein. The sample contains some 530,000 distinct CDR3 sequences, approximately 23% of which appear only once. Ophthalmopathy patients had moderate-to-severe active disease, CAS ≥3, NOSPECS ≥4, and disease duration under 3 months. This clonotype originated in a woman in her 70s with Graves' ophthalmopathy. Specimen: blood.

CDR3 DNA sequence: TGTGCCAGCAGTTCGGAGGGTGGCTACACCTTC. Its protein product is CASSSEGGYTF. The chain links TRBV28 to TRBJ1-2, with no clear D. Germline values: CDR1 MDHEN, CDR2 SYDVKM. The germline V and J ends were trimmed by 4 bases and 7 bases, with 7 bases remaining between them. The CDR3 spans 11 residues.